This T cell receptor beta chain originates from a study of cytomegalovirus exposure and HLA in healthy donors (dated by TCRdb to about 2017). About the investigation overall: An earlier analysis of some 600 of the donors reported under 300 Gb of sequence data and 117 million unique TCR beta sequences obtained from around 190 million T cells. HLA typing covered class I and class II loci at four-digit resolution. On average, 235,054 unique TCR beta nucleotide sequences were sequenced per donor among more than 350 genotyped donors of the cohort, with 15% to 20% of those sequences being non-productive. Alongside the repertoire data, information on donor age, sex, ethnicity and CMV serostatus was compiled. A later genetic analysis took genome-wide SNP genotypes for about 55% of the roughly 700 donors and used that subset as a discovery cohort. An early release that covered about 600 HLA-typed donors contained around 330 gigabases of sequencing data and roughly 84 million unique TCR sequences. In a later analysis, previously published TCR beta repertoires from 550 to 700 donors were re-analyzed and high-resolution HLA genotyping was added so that TCR occurrence patterns could be studied. The study profiled the T cell repertoires of fewer than 850 subjects by immunosequencing and related them to cytomegalovirus serostatus. The genetic ancestry cluster associated with self-reported Caucasian donors included about 81% of the roughly 360 genotyped donors. In addition to the first cohort of approximately 650 subjects, a separate validation cohort of around 110 different subjects was used. In an earlier analysis of 500 to 650 of the donors, high-throughput TCR beta sequencing was used to judge whether each TCR beta V gene segment behaved as functional or pseudogenic. The aim of the study was to test whether cataloging public T cell receptors could identify signatures of past pathogen exposure. Because of strong linkage in the cohort, four to six DR-DQ haplotypes were treated as single units for association and clustering. The number of donors typed differed by locus, with roughly 629-640 for A, B, C, DRB1 and DQB1, around 560 for DQA1, 600 to 610 for DPA1, and some 440 for DPB1. The study combined high-throughput TCR immunosequencing, statistical association of individual TCRs with disease status, and machine learning to predict cytomegalovirus infection status. Every repertoire in the discovery cohort had been generated on one and the same sequencing platform. Rather than using new phenotypic data, the later analysis identified candidate immune exposures from TCR beta sequences and from how often those sequences occurred across donors. Summary of the overall study and its limitations: Assigning TCR associations to individual alleles was difficult when HLA alleles, especially DR and DQ, strongly co-occurred. CMV serostatus was the only immune exposure information available for the cohort. In a later analysis, HLA-associated TCR beta chains showed more clonal expansion and lower generation probabilities than non-associated chains that were equally common. Because counts were too low, some 17 rarely observed V segments, including chromosome 9 orphons, were left out of the earlier analysis of about 500 of the donors. In an earlier analysis of more than 500 of the donors, most TCR beta V segments appeared in productive rearrangements about 90% or about 30% of the time, broadly matching IMGT annotations. The authors suggested that the approach could potentially be generalized to other disease states and immunological phenotypes. Sequencing depth was assumed to be roughly uniform across donors in the presence/absence analyses, though that assumption may not hold. HLA typing was unavailable for some donors at each locus, so association tests used only the typed subset. According to a later analysis, parvovirus B19, influenza, CMV and Epstein-Barr virus appeared linked to several top co-occurrence clusters. A cluster of highly shared sequence variants was judged likely to be a technical artifact of the sequencing pipeline. At a false discovery rate of 0.05, a later analysis linked 16,000 or so TCR beta sequences to specific HLA alleles. The 87-base-pair reads could not distinguish some IMGT-functional V segments, including TRBV6-2 and TRBV6-3, so those segments were excluded. According to a later analysis, TCR association rates differed among HLA loci, with DRB1 alleles showing the most associated TCRs and HLA-C alleles showing the fewest. According to a later genetic analysis, donors in an Asian-associated ancestry cluster had fewer N-insertions in productive TCRs than the approximately 650-donor mean. A further reported finding was that TCR beta sequences accurately predicted the HLA-A and HLA-B alleles for most subjects in the first cohort. The study gave a list of under 200 TCR beta chains associated with cytomegalovirus. A few of the identified cytomegalovirus-associated TCR beta chains were confirmed in vitro to be specific for cytomegalovirus antigens. Most CMV-associated TCR beta chains appeared to be HLA-restricted in a later analysis, and the HLA associations seemed to be driven largely by CMV exposure. Correlated functional status among segregating V segments might be attributable to linkage disequilibrium, but an unknown experimental factor could not be ruled out. Cytomegalovirus status was reported to be diagnosed by the classifier with high specificity and sensitivity in both the original and validation cohorts. Across donors, most TCR sequences were observed very rarely, whereas some public TCRs were present in many individuals. In this cohort, only TCR beta chains were sequenced, and detectable features were limited by the absence of alpha or paired-chain data. In a later genetic analysis, a missense DCLRE1C variant was associated with V-gene and J-gene trimming of TCR beta chains, and the association was replicated in an independent cohort.

In its sample, this clone was seen a few times. Its antigen remains undetermined. Base quality data are lacking; no much larger clone is found one base away. In total, just over 650 healthy bone marrow donors made up the cohort. All cohort members were sampled while nominally healthy, although unrecorded immune exposures were likely present. The donor was CMV seronegative and belonged to the group of under 400 seronegative cohort members. A peripheral blood sample was collected from each donor, and TCR beta sequencing was performed on peripheral blood mononuclear cells. The Qiagen DNeasy Blood Extraction Kit was used to extract genomic DNA from the blood cell samples. Libraries came from the immunoSEQ multiplex PCR assay. The multiplex PCR relied on a mix of 60 forward primers for TCR Vbeta segments and 13 reverse primers for TCR Jbeta segments. The CDR3 region of rearranged TCR beta genes was amplified from genomic DNA with a multiplex PCR assay. Amplified TCR beta libraries were sequenced as 87-base-pair reads on the Illumina HiSeq System. In the authors' own workflow: A later analysis counted about 80 million unique TCR beta chains across the 700 or so repertoires, and roughly 9.9 million of these chains were shared by at least two donors. Raw reads were error-corrected and collapsed into unique sequences by a nearest-neighbor algorithm in which closely related sequences were merged to remove PCR and sequencing errors. V, D and J gene segments were assigned by aligning CDR3 sequences to IMGT reference sequences. For a sequence to be retained, a match of at least six nucleotides was required to both a V gene segment and a J gene segment. Rearrangements were classified as productive when the CDR3 lacked stop codons and remained in frame with V and J, and all other rearrangements were classified as non-productive. CDR3 was defined according to IMGT convention as the region running from the second conserved V-encoded cysteine to the conserved J-encoded phenylalanine. Sequences without an unambiguous match to a single V gene segment were excluded from the earlier analysis of about 630 of the donors. An earlier analysis of around 600 of the donors classified V segments as functional when productive rearrangements were above 56.7% and as segregating when the standard deviation between donors was above 5%. A statistical classification framework was built to diagnose cytomegalovirus status from the catalog of TCR beta chain sequences. A later analysis assigned V and J genes by comparing TCR nucleotide sequences with IMGT/GENE-DB human TR gene sequences. The TCRdist pipeline was used in a later analysis to assign CDR3 sequences and most-parsimonious VDJ recombination scenarios. In a later analysis, every TCR beta chain was defined by the combination of its CDR3 amino acid sequence and its V-gene family, and reads without a unique V-gene family were dropped. To address suspected cross-contamination and a sequencing artifact, a later analysis removed over 500 highly shared, low-generation-probability nucleotide sequences. For each public chain, a later analysis derived a clonal expansion index from normalized ranks of inferred template counts within each repertoire. In a later analysis, generation probabilities were computed using a VDJ recombination model fitted to out-of-frame rearrangements, and the results were checked against IGoR. In a later analysis, TCR-TCR, TCR-HLA and TCR-CMV co-occurrence was scored with hypergeometric tests, and a repertoire-size bias correction was applied to TCR pairs. A later analysis estimated false discovery rates by permuting HLA or CMV assignments 20 times. In a later analysis, co-occurring TCRs were grouped with DBSCAN, and TCRdist sequence similarity was added when clustering was performed within HLA-allele-positive subsets. For co-occurrence clustering, repertoires with fewer than 30,000 or more than 120,000 public chains were excluded, along with roughly 5 repertoires with anomalous nucleotide sharing. TCRdb obtained this table from immuneACCESS and retained in-frame rearrangements with V and J assigned. These tables miss some clones; where compared with another copy, unresolved V genes account for less than half of the shortfall, and the remainder is unexplained. V and J calls and clone size are as listed in that table; D and trimming were resolved from the DNA. The sample table shows roughly 69,000 clones, and 73% are seen once. Around 5.4% of the sample is in the top ten clones.

Per the germline V gene (reference sequence), GTSNPN is the CDR1 and SVGIG is the CDR2. The CDR3, cysteine through phenylalanine, is 14 amino acids long. The retained sequence is limited to the CDR3, 42 bases, with the frame set at the first base. V and J are trimmed by 2 bases and 7 bases, and the gene matches miss 8 bases of the junction. Sequencing used PBMCs. The sequence was obtained from a man in his fifties in good health and CMV-seronegative. The chain is made from TRBV30 and TRBJ1-5, with TRBD1 matching 7 junction bases. The nucleotide sequence is given as TGTGCCTGGAGTAGACAGGGAGCTCTCCAGCCCCAGCATTTT. Protein translation: CAWSRQGALQPQHF.